The next 32 T cell receptor beta chains were all read from a single sample in a study of T-cell reconstitution after alpha-beta-depleted transplantation in children. Unique molecular identifiers tagged the TCRbeta library. TCRdb recomputed calls from the PCR reads with MiXCR, one row per CDR3 protein. Of 45,000 to 50,000 distinct CDR3 sequences in the sample, about 50% were seen once. The sample was peripheral blood, taken before TCRalphabeta/CD19-depleted stem cell transplant. All receptors derive from a boy younger than two with SCID, due to receive a stem cell transplant.

This chain links TRBV3-1 with TRBJ1-2; D unresolved. In germline, CDR1 is LGHDT, CDR2 YNNKEL (reference sequence). This CDR3 has 12 amino acids. Trimming shortened V by 4 bases and J by 3 bases, and 6 bases separated the two germline ends. The CDR3 is CASSRRDYGYTF. The CDR3 DNA reads as TGTGCCAGCAGCCGCCGGGACTATGGCTACACCTTC.

J is TRBJ2-7 and V is TRBV7-9; TRBD1 is a possible D gene (6 bases). The V gene lost 2 bases and the J gene lost 3 bases, with 14 bases spanning the gap. Per the germline V gene, CDR1 is SEHNR and CDR2 is FQNEAQ (reference sequence). CDR3 length: 15 amino acids. The CDR3 nucleotides read TGTGCCAGCAGCTTACACCGGGACACCAACTACGAGCAGTACTTC. Translated: CASSLHRDTNYEQYF.

The J gene is TRBJ2-5, the V gene TRBV5-1, with D maybe TRBD2 (6 bases). CDR3 length equals 17 residues. Germline CDR1 is SGHRS and CDR2 is YFSETQ. The ends were cut back, 0 bases at V and 4 bases at J, with 19 bases in the middle. CDR3: CASSLDPGVRVGETQYF. DNA of the CDR3: TGCGCCAGCAGCTTGGATCCGGGGGTTCGGGTCGGAGAGACCCAGTACTTC.

The chain employs TRBV28 and TRBJ2-3, with D hard to call. V was clipped by 6 bases and J by 7 bases, with 8 bases between them. This CDR3 has 11 amino acids. Germline V lookup: CDR1 MDHEN, CDR2 SYDVKM. CDR3: CASSTVNTQYF. The CDR3 DNA sequence: TGTGCCAGCAGCACCGTGAATACGCAGTATTTT.

The chain joins TRBV9 to TRBJ2-1, with D unresolved. The CDR3 has 12 residues. The germline V gene has CDR1 SGDLS and CDR2 YYNGEE. Trimming removed 2 bases from V and 9 bases from J, with 9 bases in between. The CDR3 coding sequence is TGTGCCAGCAGCGTTTTCCGCGGTGAGCAGTTCTTC. It encodes CASSVFRGEQFF.

This clonotype was detected only once. This rearrangement joins TRBV2 to TRBJ1-2; weak D call: TRBD1 (5 bases). The CDR3 extends over 16 amino acids. V lost 4 bases and J 2 bases, leaving 17 bases between the germline ends. Looked up from germline, CDR1 is SNHLY and CDR2 is FYNNEI. The CDR3 nucleotides read TGTGCCAGCAGTGGGCCCGCTGCGGGGGGGAACTATGGCTACACCTTC. It translates to CASSGPAAGGNYGYTF.

This sequence joins TRBV20-1 and TRBJ2-1; D assignment may be TRBD1 or TRBD2 (6 bases each). Between the trimmed V and J ends, which lost 3 bases and 2 bases, there was a span of 8 bases. CDR3 size: 13 residues. CDR1 and CDR2 from the germline V gene are DFQATT and SNEGSKA (reference sequence). CDR3 residues: CSASGGPYNEQFF. The CDR3 DNA sequence: TGCAGTGCTAGCGGGGGCCCCTACAATGAGCAGTTCTTC.

The rearrangement links TRBV3-1 to TRBJ1-1, with a possible D match to TRBD1 (6 bases). The CDR3 totals 14 residues. Germline values: CDR1 LGHDT, CDR2 YNNKEL (reference sequence). V was pared by 1 base and J by 5 bases, with 11 bases between. In DNA, the CDR3 is TGTGCCAGCAGCCAAGGGGGGCGACGGACTGAAGCTTTCTTT. Protein product: CASSQGGRRTEAFF.

The rearrangement joins TRBV15 to TRBJ2-3; D not certain. V was cut by 2 bases and J by 6 bases, with 12 bases left in between. This CDR3 comprises 14 residues. In germline, CDR1 is LNHNV, CDR2 YYDKDF (reference sequence). The CDR3 region has the DNA TGTGCCACCAGCAGATTATCTGGCTCCGATACGCAGTATTTT. It specifies CATSRLSGSDTQYF.

The V gene is TRBV15, the J gene TRBJ2-6; D is uncertain. The germline V gene has CDR1 LNHNV and CDR2 YYDKDF (reference sequence). This CDR3 comprises 17 residues. V was cut by 0 bases and J by 4 bases, with 13 bases left in between. The CDR3 DNA follows: TGTGCCACCAGCAGAGATGGGGTCGCCGGAGGGGCCAACGTCCTGACTTTC. Amino acids: CATSRDGVAGGANVLTF.

This clonotype appeared a few times. V usage is TRBV9 and J usage is TRBJ2-3, with D perhaps matching TRBD1 or TRBD2 (5 bases each). The CDR3 spans 16 residues. Germline V gives CDR1 SGDLS, CDR2 YYNGEE. The V end lost 0 bases, the J end lost 1 base, and 12 bases lay between the germline ends. The CDR3 loop reads CASSVAPGSGTDTQYF. CDR3 DNA sequence: TGTGCCAGCAGCGTAGCCCCAGGGAGTGGCACAGATACGCAGTATTTT.

The chain uses TRBV5-1 and TRBJ2-3; 8 nucleotides match TRBD1. The V gene end was trimmed by 3 bases and the J gene end by 6 bases; junction bases not matched to a gene: 9. The CDR3 contains 15 residues. CDR1 SGHRS and CDR2 YFSETQ come from the germline V gene. The CDR3 loop is CASSSETGAWDTQYF. The CDR3 DNA is TGCGCCAGCAGCTCTGAGACAGGGGCGTGGGATACGCAGTATTTT.

This sequence joins TRBV5-6 and TRBJ2-3, with D perhaps TRBD1 or TRBD2 (5 bases each). The CDR3 contains 15 residues. Trimming took 4 bases from V and 4 from J, leaving 16 bases between them. Germline loops: CDR1 SGHDT, CDR2 YYEEEE. The CDR3 loop is CASSPGPARSDTQYF. Here the CDR3 DNA reads TGTGCCAGCAGCCCGGGACCGGCCCGCTCAGATACGCAGTATTTT.

The chain links TRBV5-5 to TRBJ2-1; no definite D call. The length of the CDR3 is 14 residues. Germline CDR1 is SGHKS and CDR2 is YYEKEE (reference sequence). V was trimmed by 5 bases and J by 3 bases, leaving 12 bases between them. CDR3 protein: CASRPPGSYNEQFF. The CDR3 DNA is TGTGCCAGCAGACCCCCCGGCAGCTACAATGAGCAGTTCTTC.

This clonotype was seen a few times. The gene calls are TRBV7-9 and TRBJ1-5, with D possibly being TRBD1 (5 bases). The V gene lost 5 bases and the J gene lost 2 bases, with 16 bases spanning the gap. CDR1 is SEHNR and CDR2 is FQNEAQ in the germline V gene (reference sequence). The CDR3 runs 16 residues. CDR3: CASSRGAGGGNQPQHF. CDR3 coding DNA: TGTGCCAGCAGCCGCGGTGCCGGAGGGGGCAATCAGCCCCAGCATTTT.

The table lists this clonotype with a few counts. V usage is TRBV11-3 and J usage is TRBJ2-2; no firm D call. The ends were cut back, 5 bases at V and 2 bases at J, with 18 bases in the middle. Germline V gene lookup returns CDR1 SGHNT and CDR2 YENEEA. The length of the CDR3 is 17 residues. The CDR3 loop reads CASSPGPLRANTGELFF. The DNA for the CDR3 is TGTGCCAGCAGCCCAGGACCCCTAAGGGCTAACACCGGGGAGCTGTTTTTT.

This rearrangement joins TRBV7-2 to TRBJ2-3; D not certain. This CDR3 contains 12 residues. The germline CDR1 and CDR2 sequences are SGHTA and FQGNSA. Trimming stripped 2 bases from V and 5 bases from J, with 5 bases between. The CDR3 DNA sequence: TGTGCCAGCAGCTTAAAAAAAGATACGCAGTATTTT. This gives the protein CASSLKKDTQYF.

This chain connects TRBV28 to TRBJ1-2; TRBD1 matches at 8 bases. Germline V gene data show CDR1 as MDHEN and CDR2 as SYDVKM. CDR3 length: 14 amino acids. J lost 3 bases, V lost 6 bases, and 6 bases had no gene match. CDR3 loop: CASSYPGQDYGYTF. The CDR3 DNA reads TGTGCCAGCAGCTATCCGGGACAGGACTATGGCTACACCTTC.

The rearrangement joins TRBV12-3 or TRBV12-4 to TRBJ2-2, with D possibly being TRBD2 (5 bases). CDR3 size: 13 residues. V lost 3 bases and J 6 bases, leaving 8 bases between the germline ends. The CDR3 is CASSLSEAGELFF. The DNA of the CDR3 is TGTGCCAGCAGTTTGTCGGAGGCCGGGGAGCTGTTTTTT.

The chain couples TRBV7-9 to TRBJ1-1, with D possibly being TRBD1 (5 bases). Trimming removed 1 base from V and 1 base from J, with 13 bases in between. The length of the CDR3 is 16 residues. Germline values: CDR1 SEHNR, CDR2 FQNEAQ (reference sequence). The CDR3 DNA reads TGTGCCAGCAGCTTAGACTTCGCCAGGGCGAACACTGAAGCTTTCTTT. Protein: CASSLDFARANTEAFF.

The V call is TRBV4-3, the J call TRBJ1-2; no definite D call. Germline CDR1 LGHNA, CDR2 YSLEER. V lost 0 bases to trimming and J lost 5 bases, with 13 bases between them. This CDR3 has 15 amino acids. As DNA, the CDR3 is TGCGCCAGCAGCCAAGATGAGTCAATTCGTTATGGCTACACCTTC. Translation gives CASSQDESIRYGYTF.

The chain combines TRBV21-1 with TRBJ2-1. TRBV21-1 is a documented pseudogene. The CDR3 has 14 residues. The CDR3 sequence: CASSVRYLRNEQFF. The CDR3 nucleotides are TGTGCCAGCAGCGTACGGTACTTGAGGAATGAGCAGTTCTTC.

The V gene is TRBV4-2, the J gene TRBJ2-4; D tentatively fits TRBD1 or TRBD2 (5 bases each). The V end was cut by 0 bases, the J end by 0 bases, with 9 bases between. The V gene's germline CDR1 is LGHNA and CDR2 YNFKEQ. The CDR3 runs 16 residues. The CDR3 sequence is CASSQEGTIAKNIQYF. Written as DNA, the CDR3 is TGTGCCAGCAGCCAAGAGGGGACGATAGCCAAAAACATTCAGTACTTC.

This clonotype was seen only a few times. V gene TRBV27 combines with J gene TRBJ2-2, with D uncertain. Germline V lookup: CDR1 MNHEY, CDR2 SMNVEV (reference sequence). V was shortened by 5 bases and J by 9 bases, with 13 bases between the two germline ends. The CDR3 consists of 13 residues. CDR3 bases: TGTGCCAGCAGTGCCCCGGTGGGGAGGGAGCTGTTTTTT. It yields the protein CASSAPVGRELFF.

This clonotype was seen a few times. The chain is built from TRBV24-1 and TRBJ1-1; the D is unclear. This CDR3 spans 13 amino acids. CDR1 is KGHDR, CDR2 SFDVKD, per germline. V lost 9 bases and J 1 base, leaving 11 bases between the germline ends. For the CDR3, the DNA is TGTGCCACCCCGGATCGCCCGAACACTGAAGCTTTCTTT. It translates to CATPDRPNTEAFF.

This sequence joins TRBV19 and TRBJ1-5; 7 bases match TRBD1. Germline V gives CDR1 LNHDA, CDR2 SQIVND (reference sequence). J gave up 7 bases and V 7 bases, and 10 bases lay outside the gene matches. The CDR3 has 14 residues. For the CDR3, the DNA is TGTGCCAGTAAGGGGGCTCGCAGCGGCCAGCCCCAGCATTTT. Amino acids: CASKGARSGQPQHF.

This chain uses TRBV4-2 with TRBJ1-6; D gene uncertain. V shed 3 bases and J shed 5 bases, with 20 bases lying between them. The CDR3 runs to 18 residues. The V gene's germline CDR1 is LGHNA and CDR2 YNFKEQ. CDR3 sequence: CASSHSISGNKDNSPLHF. DNA of the CDR3: TGTGCCAGCAGCCACAGCATTTCGGGTAATAAGGATAATTCACCCCTCCACTTT.

This clonotype was seen a few times. J is TRBJ1-6 and V is TRBV7-7; possible D gene TRBD1, 5 bases. Germline assignment: CDR1 SSHAT and CDR2 FNYEAQ (reference sequence). The CDR3 is made up of 17 amino acids. V lost 7 bases to trimming and J lost 6 bases, with 22 bases between them. The CDR3 DNA is TGTGCCAGCACCATTACCCCCTCGGGGGGGATTAATTCACCCCTCCACTTT. Translation: CASTITPSGGINSPLHF.

This sequence joins TRBV7-2 and TRBJ2-3; perhaps TRBD2 as D (5 bases). Trimming removed 2 bases from V and 3 bases from J, with 9 bases in between. CDR3 length: 14 amino acids. CDR1 SGHTA and CDR2 FQGNSA come from the germline V gene. CDR3 in amino acids: CASSLFRGTDTQYF. Here the CDR3 DNA reads TGTGCCAGCAGCTTATTCCGGGGAACAGATACGCAGTATTTT.

V is TRBV20-1 and J is TRBJ1-2; 8 nucleotides agree with TRBD1. There are 13 residues in the CDR3. CDR1 is DFQATT, CDR2 SNEGSKA, per germline (reference sequence). The trim removed 0 bases at V and 6 bases at J, leaving 3 bases unmatched. Written as DNA, the CDR3 is TGCAGTGCTAGAGATCAGGGGGCCCATGGCTACACCTTC. Protein sequence: CSARDQGAHGYTF.

The genes are TRBV11-2 and TRBJ2-1, with D perhaps matching TRBD1 or TRBD2 (6 bases each). CDR1 SGHAT and CDR2 FQNNGV come from the germline V gene. The length of the CDR3 is 13 residues. V lost 6 bases to trimming and J lost 7 bases, with 13 bases between them. The CDR3 region is CASSSTRGNEQFF. The CDR3 DNA sequence: TGTGCCAGCAGTTCGACTAGGGGGAATGAGCAGTTCTTC.

The J gene is TRBJ1-6, the V gene TRBV20-1; no reliable D call. Trimming removed 1 base at V and 9 bases at J, with 16 bases between. This CDR3 spans 15 amino acids. Germline CDR1 DFQATT, CDR2 SNEGSKA (reference sequence). The CDR3 protein is CSARAPGGDGSPLHF. For the CDR3, the DNA is TGCAGTGCTAGAGCCCCTGGCGGGGATGGTTCACCCCTCCACTTT.